This T cell receptor (beta chain) is from a study of cytotoxic CD8 clonotypes in ibrutinib-treated CLL. The study, taken as a whole, reports: Against age-matched healthy donors, baseline clonality ran higher and tracked circulating CD8+ T-cell counts.

Profiled with immunoSEQ multiplex PCR; TCRdb holds only in-frame clones, not every one. In the table there are approximately 170,000 clones, around nine tenths of which are singletons. This CDR3 has 11 residues. Trimming stripped 3 bases from V and 4 bases from J, with 6 bases between. The germline CDR1 and CDR2 sequences are DFQATT and SNEGSKA (reference sequence). Extraction of around 2 micrograms of genomic DNA from cryopreserved PBMCs supplied material for TCR beta libraries. Concerning this clone: The antigen is unknown.

The chain has TRBV20-1 and TRBJ2-5; D remains ambiguous. The specimen was PBMCs, collected at disease progression, from a patient treated with ibrutinib. This TCR was recovered from a human donor with chronic lymphocytic leukemia. CDR3 loop: CSASSGETQYF. CDR3 sequence (DNA): TGCAGTGCTAGTTCGGGAGAGACCCAGTACTTC.